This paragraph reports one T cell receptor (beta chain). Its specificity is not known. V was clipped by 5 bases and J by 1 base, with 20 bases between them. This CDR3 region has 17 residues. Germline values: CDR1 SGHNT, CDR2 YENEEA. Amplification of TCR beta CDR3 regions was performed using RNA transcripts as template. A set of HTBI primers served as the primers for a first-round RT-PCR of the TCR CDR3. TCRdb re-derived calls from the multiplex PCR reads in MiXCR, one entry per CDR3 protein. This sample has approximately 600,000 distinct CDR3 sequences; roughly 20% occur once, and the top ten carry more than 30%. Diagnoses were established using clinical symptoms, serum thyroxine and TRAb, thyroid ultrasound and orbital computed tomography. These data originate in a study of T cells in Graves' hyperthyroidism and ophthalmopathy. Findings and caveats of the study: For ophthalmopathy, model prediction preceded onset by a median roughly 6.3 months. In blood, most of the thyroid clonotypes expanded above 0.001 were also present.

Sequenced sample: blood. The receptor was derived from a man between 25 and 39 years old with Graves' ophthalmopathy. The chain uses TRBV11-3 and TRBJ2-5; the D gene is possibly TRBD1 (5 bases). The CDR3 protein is CASSLRVGPSRQETQYF. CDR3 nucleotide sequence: TGTGCCAGCAGCCTTAGAGTGGGGCCGAGCCGCCAAGAGACCCAGTACTTC.